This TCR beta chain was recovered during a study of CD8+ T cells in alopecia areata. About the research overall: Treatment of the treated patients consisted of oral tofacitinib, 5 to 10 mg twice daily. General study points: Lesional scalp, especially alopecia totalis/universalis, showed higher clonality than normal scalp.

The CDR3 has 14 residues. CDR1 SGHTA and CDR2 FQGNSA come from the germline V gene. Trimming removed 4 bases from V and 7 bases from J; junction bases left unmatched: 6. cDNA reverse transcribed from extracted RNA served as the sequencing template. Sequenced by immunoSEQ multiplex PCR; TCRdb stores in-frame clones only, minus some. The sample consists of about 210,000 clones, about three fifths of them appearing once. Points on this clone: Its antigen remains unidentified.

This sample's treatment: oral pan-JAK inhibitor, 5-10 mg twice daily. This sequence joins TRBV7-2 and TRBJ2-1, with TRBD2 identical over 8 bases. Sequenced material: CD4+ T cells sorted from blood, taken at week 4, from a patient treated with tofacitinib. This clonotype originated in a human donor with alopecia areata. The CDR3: CASSSPGGVNEQFF. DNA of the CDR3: TGTGCCAGCAGCTCCCCGGGAGGGGTGAATGAGCAGTTCTTC.